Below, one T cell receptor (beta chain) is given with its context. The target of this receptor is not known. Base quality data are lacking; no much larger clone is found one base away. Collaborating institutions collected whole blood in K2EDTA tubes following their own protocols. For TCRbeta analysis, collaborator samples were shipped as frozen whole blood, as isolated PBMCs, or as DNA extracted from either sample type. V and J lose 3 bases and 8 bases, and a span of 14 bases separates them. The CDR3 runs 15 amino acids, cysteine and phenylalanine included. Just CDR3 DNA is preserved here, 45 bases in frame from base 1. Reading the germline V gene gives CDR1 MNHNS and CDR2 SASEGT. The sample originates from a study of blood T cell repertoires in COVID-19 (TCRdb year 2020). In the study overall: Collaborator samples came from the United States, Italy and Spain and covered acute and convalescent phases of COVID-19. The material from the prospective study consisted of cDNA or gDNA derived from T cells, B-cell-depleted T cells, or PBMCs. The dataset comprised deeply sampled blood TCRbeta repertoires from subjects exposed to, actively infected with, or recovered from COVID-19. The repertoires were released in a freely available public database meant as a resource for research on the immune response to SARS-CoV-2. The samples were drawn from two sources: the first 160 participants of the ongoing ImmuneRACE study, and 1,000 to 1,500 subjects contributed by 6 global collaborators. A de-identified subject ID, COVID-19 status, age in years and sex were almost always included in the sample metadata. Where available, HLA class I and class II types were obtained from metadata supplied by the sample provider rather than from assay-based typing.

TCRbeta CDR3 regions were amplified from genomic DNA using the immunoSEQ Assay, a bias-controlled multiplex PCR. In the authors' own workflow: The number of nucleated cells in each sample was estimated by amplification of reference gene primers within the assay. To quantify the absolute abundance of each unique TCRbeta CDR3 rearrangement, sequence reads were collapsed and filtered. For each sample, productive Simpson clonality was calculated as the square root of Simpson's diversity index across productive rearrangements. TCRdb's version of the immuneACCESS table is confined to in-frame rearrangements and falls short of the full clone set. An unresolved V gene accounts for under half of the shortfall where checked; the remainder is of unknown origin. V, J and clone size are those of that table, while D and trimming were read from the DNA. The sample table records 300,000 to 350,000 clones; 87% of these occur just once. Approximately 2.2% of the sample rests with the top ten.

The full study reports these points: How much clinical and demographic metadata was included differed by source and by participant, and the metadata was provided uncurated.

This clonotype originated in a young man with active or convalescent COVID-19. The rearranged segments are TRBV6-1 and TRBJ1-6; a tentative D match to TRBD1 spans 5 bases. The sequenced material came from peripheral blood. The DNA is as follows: TGTGCCAGCAGTGAGCCAGGGTATAACCATTCACCCCTCCACTTT. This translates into CASSEPGYNHSPLHF.